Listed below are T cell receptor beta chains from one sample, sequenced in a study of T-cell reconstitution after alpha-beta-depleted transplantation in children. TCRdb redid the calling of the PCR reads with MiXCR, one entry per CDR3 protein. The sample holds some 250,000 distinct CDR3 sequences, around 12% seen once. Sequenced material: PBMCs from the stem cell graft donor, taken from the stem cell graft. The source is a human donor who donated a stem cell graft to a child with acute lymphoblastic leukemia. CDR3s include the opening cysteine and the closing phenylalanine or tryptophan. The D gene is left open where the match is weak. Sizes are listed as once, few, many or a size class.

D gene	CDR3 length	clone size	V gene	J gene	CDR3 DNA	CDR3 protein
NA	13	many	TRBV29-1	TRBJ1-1	TGCAGCGTGTTCCTTGGGACAAACACTGAAGCTTTCTTT	CSVFLGTNTEAFF
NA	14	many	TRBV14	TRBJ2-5	TGTGCCAGCAGCCTACAGGGATCGGTAGAGACCCAGTACTTC	CASSLQGSVETQYF
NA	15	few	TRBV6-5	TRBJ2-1	TGTGCCAGCAGTTACTTAGGACCCAATAGGGATGAGCAGTTCTTC	CASSYLGPNRDEQFF
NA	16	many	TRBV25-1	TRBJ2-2	TGTGCCAGCAGTGGCGACTTCAACCGGAACACCGGGGAGCTGTTTTTT	CASSGDFNRNTGELFF
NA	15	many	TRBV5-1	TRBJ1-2	TGCGCCAGCAGCCTAACCTTCGGGACGCAAGATGGCTACACCTTC	CASSLTFGTQDGYTF
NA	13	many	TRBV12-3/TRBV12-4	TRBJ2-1	TGTGCCAGCAGTTTTTTGGGGGACAATGAGCAGTTCTTC	CASSFLGDNEQFF
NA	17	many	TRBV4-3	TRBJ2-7	TGCGCCAGCAGCCAAGATATATCCCCTCAACCAGGGTACGAGCAGTACTTC	CASSQDISPQPGYEQYF
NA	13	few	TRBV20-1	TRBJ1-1	TGCAGTGCTAGAGGAGGACGGAAGACTGAAGCTTTCTTT	CSARGGRKTEAFF
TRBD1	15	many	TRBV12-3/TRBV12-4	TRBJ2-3	TGTGCCAGCAGTACGGGACAGGGCCCGCAAGATACGCAGTATTTT	CASSTGQGPQDTQYF
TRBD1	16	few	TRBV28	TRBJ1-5	TGTGCCAGCAGTCCGCCGTGGGACAGGGGCAATCAGCCCCAGCATTTT	CASSPPWDRGNQPQHF
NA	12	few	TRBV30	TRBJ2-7	TGTGCCTGGGACAGTCTGTCCTACGAGCAGTACTTC	CAWDSLSYEQYF